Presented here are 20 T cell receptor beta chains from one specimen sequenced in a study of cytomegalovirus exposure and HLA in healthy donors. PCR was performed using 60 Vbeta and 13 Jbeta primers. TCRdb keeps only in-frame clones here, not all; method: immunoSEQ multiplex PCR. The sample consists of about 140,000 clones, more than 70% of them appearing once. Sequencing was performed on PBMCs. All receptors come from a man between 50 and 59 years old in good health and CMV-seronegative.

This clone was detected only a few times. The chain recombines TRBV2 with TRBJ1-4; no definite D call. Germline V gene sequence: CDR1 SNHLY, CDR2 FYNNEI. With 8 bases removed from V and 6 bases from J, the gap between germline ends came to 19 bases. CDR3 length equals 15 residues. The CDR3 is CASVYGGSWDEKLFF. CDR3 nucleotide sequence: TGTGCCAGCGTTTATGGAGGATCTTGGGATGAAAAACTGTTTTTT.

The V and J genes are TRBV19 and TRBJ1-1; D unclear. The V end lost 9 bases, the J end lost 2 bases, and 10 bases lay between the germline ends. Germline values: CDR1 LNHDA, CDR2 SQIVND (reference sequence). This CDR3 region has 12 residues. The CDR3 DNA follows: TGTGCCAGCGTGGGAGGAAACACTGAAGCTTTCTTT. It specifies CASVGGNTEAFF.

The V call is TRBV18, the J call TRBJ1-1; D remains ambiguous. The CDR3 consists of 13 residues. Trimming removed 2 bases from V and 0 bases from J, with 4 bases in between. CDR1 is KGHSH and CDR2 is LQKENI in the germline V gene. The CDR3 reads CASSPYMNTEAFF. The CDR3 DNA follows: TGTGCCAGCTCACCATATATGAACACTGAAGCTTTCTTT.

This CDR3 is CASSTNRGNTEAFF. For the CDR3, the DNA is TGTGCCAGCAGTACCAACAGGGGTAACACTGAAGCTTTCTTT. V usage is TRBV7-2 and J usage is TRBJ1-1; TRBD1 agrees at 7 bases. The length of the CDR3 is 14 residues. Germline-derived CDR1 and CDR2 are SGHTA and FQGNSA. Trimming removed 6 bases from V and 2 bases from J; junction bases left unmatched: 6. Combining the CDR3 with reference TRBV7-2 and TRBJ1-1 gives the whole variable domain GAGVSQSPSNKVTEKGKDVELRCDPISGHTALYWYRQSLGQGLEFLIYFQGNSAPDKSGLPSDRFSAERTGGSVSTLTIQRTQQEDSAVYLCASSTNRGNTEAFFGQGTRLTVV.

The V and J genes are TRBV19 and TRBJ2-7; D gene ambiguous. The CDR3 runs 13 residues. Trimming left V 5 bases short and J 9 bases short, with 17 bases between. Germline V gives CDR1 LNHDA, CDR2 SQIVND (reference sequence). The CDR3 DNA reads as TGTGCCAGTAGTCCCGACCGTTTAGGAGTGCAGTACTTC. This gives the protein CASSPDRLGVQYF.

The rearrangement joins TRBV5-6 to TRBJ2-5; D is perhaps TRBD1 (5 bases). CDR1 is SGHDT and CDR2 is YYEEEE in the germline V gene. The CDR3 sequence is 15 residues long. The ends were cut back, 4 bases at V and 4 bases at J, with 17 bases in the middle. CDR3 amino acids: CASSPRQTLRETQYF. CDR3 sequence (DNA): TGTGCCAGCAGCCCACGACAGACCCTAAGAGAGACCCAGTACTTC.

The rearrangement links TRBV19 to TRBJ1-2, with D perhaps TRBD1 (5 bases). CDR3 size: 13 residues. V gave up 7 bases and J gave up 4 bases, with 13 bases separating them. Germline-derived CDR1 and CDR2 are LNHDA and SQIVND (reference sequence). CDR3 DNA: TGTGCCAGTACACAGGACGGCCGCTATGGCTACACCTTC. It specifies CASTQDGRYGYTF.

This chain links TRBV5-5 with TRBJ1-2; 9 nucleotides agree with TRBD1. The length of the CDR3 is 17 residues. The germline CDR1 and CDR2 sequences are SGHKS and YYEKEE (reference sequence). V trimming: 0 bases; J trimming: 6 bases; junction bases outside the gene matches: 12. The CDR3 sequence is CASSLDVTRTGDHGYTF. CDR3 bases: TGTGCCAGCAGCTTGGATGTTACCCGGACAGGGGATCATGGCTACACCTTC.

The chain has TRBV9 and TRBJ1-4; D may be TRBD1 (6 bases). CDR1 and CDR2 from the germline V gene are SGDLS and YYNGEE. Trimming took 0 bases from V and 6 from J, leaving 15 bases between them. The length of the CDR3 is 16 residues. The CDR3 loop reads CASSVAPGGADEKLFF. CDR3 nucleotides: TGTGCCAGCAGCGTAGCTCCGGGGGGCGCGGATGAAAAACTGTTTTTT.

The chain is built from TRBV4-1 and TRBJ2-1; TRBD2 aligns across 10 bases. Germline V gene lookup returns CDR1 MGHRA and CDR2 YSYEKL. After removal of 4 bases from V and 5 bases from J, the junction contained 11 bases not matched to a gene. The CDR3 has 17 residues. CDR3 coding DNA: TGCGCCAGCAGCCTCCTCTCCGGGCTAGCGGGAGACAATGAGCAGTTCTTC. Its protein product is CASSLLSGLAGDNEQFF.

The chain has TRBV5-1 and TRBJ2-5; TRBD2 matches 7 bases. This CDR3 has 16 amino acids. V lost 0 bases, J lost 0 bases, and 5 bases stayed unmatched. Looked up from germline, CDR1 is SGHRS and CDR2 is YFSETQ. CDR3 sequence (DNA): TGCGCCAGCAGCTTGGGGTCTAGCGGTTACCAAGAGACCCAGTACTTC. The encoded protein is CASSLGSSGYQETQYF.

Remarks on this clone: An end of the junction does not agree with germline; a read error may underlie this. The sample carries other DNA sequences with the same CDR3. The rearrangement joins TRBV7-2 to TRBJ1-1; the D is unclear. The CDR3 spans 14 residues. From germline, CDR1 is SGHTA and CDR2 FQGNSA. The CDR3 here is CASSLADLNTEAFF. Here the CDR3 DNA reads TGTGCCAGCAGCTTAGCGGACTTGAATACTGAAGCTTTCTTT.

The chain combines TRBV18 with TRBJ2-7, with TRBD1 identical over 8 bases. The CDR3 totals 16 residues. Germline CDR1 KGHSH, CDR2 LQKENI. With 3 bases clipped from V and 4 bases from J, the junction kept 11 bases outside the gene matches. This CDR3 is CASSPSSGGPLYEQYF. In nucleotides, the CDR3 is TGTGCCAGCTCACCGAGCTCAGGGGGCCCTCTTTACGAGCAGTACTTC.

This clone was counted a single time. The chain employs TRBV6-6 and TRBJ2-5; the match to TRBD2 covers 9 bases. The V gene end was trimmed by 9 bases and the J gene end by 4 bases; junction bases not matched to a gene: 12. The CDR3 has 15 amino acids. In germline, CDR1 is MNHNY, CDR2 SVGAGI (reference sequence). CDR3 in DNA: TGTGCCAGTGCTCTAGCGGGGAGGGAGGGAGAGACCCAGTACTTC. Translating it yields CASALAGREGETQYF.

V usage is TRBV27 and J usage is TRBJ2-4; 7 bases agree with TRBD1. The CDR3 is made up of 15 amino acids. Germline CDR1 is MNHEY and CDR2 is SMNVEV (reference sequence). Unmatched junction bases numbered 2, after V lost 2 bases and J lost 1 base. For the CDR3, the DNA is TGTGCCAGCAGTTTACAGGGGGTCGCCAAAAACATTCAGTACTTC. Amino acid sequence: CASSLQGVAKNIQYF.

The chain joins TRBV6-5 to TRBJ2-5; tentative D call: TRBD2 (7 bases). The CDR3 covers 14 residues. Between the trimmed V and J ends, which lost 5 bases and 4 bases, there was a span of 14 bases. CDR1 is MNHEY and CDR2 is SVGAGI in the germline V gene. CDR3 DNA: TGTGCCAGCAGTACGACTAGGGGGGGAGAGACCCAGTACTTC. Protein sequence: CASSTTRGGETQYF.

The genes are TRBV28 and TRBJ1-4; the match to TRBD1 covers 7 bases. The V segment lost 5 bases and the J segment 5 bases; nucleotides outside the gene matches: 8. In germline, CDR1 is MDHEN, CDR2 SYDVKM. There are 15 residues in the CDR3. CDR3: CASSAGGQQNEKLFF. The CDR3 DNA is TGTGCCAGCAGTGCAGGGGGACAGCAAAATGAAAAACTGTTTTTT. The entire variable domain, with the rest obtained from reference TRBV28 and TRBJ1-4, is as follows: DVKVTQSSRYLVKRTGEKVFLECVQDMDHENMFWYRQDPGLGLRLIYFSYDVKMKEKGDIPEGYSVSREKKERFSLILESASTNQTSMYLCASSAGGQQNEKLFFGSGTQLSVL.

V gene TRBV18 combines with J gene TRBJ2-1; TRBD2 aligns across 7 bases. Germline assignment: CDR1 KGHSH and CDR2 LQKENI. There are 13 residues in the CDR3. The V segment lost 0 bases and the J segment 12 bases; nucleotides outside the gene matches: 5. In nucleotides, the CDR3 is TGTGCCAGCTCACCACCCGGCGGGGGTCCGCAGTTCTTC. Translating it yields CASSPPGGGPQFF.

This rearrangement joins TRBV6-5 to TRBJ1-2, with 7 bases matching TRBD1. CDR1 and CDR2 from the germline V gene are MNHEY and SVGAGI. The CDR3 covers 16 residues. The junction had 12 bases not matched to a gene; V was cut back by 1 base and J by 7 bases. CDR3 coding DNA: TGTGCCAGCAGTTACTGGCCCAGGAGGGGGCTCTCTGGCTACACCTTC. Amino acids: CASSYWPRRGLSGYTF.

The CDR3 DNA sequence: TGTGCCAGCAGCATACCGGGACAGGGAAGCGAGCAGTACTTC. Its translation: CASSIPGQGSEQYF. The chain employs TRBV5-6 and TRBJ2-7, with 9 bases matching TRBD1. V dropped 4 bases and J dropped 6; count of bases not matched to a gene: 8. Germline V gives CDR1 SGHDT, CDR2 YYEEEE. CDR3 length: 14 amino acids. Using reference TRBV5-6 and TRBJ2-7 for the parts outside the CDR3, the full variable domain is DAGVTQSPTHLIKTRGQQVTLRCSPKSGHDTVSWYQQALGQGPQFIFQYYEEEERQRGNFPDRFSGHQFPNYSSELNVNALLLGDSALYLCASSIPGQGSEQYFGPGTRLTVT.